Shown below are 2 T cell receptor beta chains from a single sample sequenced in a study of vaccination and CD4 T cells after COVID-19. The study sequenced cultured CD4+ T cell DNA using the Oncomine TCR Beta short-read assay. One entry per CDR3 protein, called by TCRdb with MiXCR from the PCR reads. The sample carries around 5,200 distinct CDR3 sequences, around 32% recorded once. The treatment is: approximately nine-day PBMC culture with coronavirus spike peptide pools or control peptides (ViraFEST assay). No antigens are known for them. The specimen comprised CD4+ T cells from blood, cultured in vitro, sampled after SARS-CoV-2 vaccination. The receptor set was obtained from a human donor who had recovered from COVID-19.

This clonotype is medium-sized within its sample. Germline is not matched at one junction end, which may reflect a read error. Written as DNA, the CDR3 is TGTGCTAGCAGCTTAGTAGTAACAGCGGGAGGTGGAGAGACCCAGTACTTC. It is translated as CASSLVVTAGGGETQYF. The chain links TRBV7-7 to TRBJ2-5; TRBD2 matches 9 bases. Per the germline V gene, CDR1 is SSHAT and CDR2 is FNYEAQ (reference sequence). This CDR3 is built from 17 residues.

The gene calls are TRBV6-5 and TRBJ1-6; the D is unclear. The CDR3 consists of 14 residues. CDR1 MNHEY and CDR2 SVGAGI come from the germline V gene. V gave up 1 base and J gave up 6 bases, with 7 bases separating them. The CDR3, as DNA: TGTGCCAGCAGTTACTTGTTACCTAATTCACCCCTCCACTTT. It yields the protein CASSYLLPNSPLHF.